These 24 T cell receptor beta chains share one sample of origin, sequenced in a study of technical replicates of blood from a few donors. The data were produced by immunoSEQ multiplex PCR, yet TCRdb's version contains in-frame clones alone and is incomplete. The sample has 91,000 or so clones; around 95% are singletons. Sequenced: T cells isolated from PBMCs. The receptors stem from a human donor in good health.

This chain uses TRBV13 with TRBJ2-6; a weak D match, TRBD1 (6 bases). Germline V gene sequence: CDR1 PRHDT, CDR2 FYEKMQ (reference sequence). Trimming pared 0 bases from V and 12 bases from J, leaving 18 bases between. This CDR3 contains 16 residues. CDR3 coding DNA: TGTGCCAGCAGCTTAGGGCGGACGGTCTTCAGGGGCGTCCTGACTTTC. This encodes CASSLGRTVFRGVLTF. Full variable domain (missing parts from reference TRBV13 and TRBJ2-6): AAGVIQSPRHLIKEKRETATLKCYPIPRHDTVYWYQQGPGQDPQFLISFYEKMQSDKGSIPDRFSAQQFSDYHSELNMSSLELGDSALYFCASSLGRTVFRGVLTFGAGSRLTVL.

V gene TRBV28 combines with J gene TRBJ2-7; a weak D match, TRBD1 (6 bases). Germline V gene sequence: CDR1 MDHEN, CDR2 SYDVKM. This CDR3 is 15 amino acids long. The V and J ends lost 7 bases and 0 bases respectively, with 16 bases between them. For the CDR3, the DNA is TGTGCCAGCACCGACGGGACACTAAGCTCCTACGAGCAGTACTTC. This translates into CASTDGTLSSYEQYF.

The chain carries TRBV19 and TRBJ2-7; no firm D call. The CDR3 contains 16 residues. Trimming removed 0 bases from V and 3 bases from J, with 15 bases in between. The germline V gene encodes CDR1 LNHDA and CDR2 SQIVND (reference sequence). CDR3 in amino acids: CASSIDRSRPSYEQYF. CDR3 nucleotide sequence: TGTGCCAGTAGTATAGATCGGTCCAGGCCGAGCTACGAGCAGTACTTC.

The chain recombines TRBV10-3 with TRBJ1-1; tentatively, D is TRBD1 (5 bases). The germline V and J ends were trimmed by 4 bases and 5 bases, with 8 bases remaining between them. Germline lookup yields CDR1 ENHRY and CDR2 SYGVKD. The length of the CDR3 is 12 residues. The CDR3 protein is CAISGQGTEAFF. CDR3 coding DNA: TGTGCCATCAGTGGCCAGGGAACTGAAGCTTTCTTT.

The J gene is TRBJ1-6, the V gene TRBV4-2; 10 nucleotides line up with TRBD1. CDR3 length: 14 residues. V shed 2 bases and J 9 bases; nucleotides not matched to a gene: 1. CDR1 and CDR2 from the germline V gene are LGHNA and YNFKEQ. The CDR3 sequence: CASSQRDRGSPLHF. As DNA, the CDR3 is TGTGCCAGCAGCCAAAGGGACAGGGGTTCACCCCTCCACTTT.

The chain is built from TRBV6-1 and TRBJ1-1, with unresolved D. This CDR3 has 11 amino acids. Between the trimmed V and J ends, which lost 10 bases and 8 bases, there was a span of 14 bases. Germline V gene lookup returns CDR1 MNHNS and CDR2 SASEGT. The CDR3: CATLPSQEAFF. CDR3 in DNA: TGTGCCACGCTACCTTCGCAAGAAGCTTTCTTT.

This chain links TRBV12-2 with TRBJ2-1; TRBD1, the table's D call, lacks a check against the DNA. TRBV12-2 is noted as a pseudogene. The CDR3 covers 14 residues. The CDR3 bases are TGTGCAAGTCGCATTCACCCAGATCAGAATGAGCAGTTCTTC. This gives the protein CASRIHPDQNEQFF.

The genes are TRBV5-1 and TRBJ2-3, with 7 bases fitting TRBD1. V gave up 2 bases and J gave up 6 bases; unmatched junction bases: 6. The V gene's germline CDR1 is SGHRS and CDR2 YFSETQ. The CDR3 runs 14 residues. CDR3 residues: CASSFEQGFDTQYF. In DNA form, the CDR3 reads TGCGCCAGCAGCTTCGAACAGGGGTTTGATACGCAGTATTTT. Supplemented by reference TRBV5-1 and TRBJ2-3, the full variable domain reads KAGVTQTPRYLIKTRGQQVTLSCSPISGHRSVSWYQQTPGQGLQFLFEYFSETQRNKGNFPGRFSGRQFSNSRSEMNVSTLELGDSALYLCASSFEQGFDTQYFGPGTRLTVL.

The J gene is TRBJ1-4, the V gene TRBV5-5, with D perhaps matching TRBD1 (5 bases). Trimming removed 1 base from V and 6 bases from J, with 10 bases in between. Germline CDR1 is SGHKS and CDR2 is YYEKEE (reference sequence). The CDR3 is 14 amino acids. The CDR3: CASSLWGEDEKLFF. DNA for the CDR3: TGTGCCAGCAGCTTGTGGGGGGAAGATGAAAAACTGTTTTTT.

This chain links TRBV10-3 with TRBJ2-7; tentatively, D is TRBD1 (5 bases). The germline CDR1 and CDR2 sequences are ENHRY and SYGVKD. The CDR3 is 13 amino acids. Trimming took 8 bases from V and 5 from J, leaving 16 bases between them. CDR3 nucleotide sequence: TGTGCCATCCGGCAGGGCGTTTCTAACGAGCAGTACTTC. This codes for CAIRQGVSNEQYF.

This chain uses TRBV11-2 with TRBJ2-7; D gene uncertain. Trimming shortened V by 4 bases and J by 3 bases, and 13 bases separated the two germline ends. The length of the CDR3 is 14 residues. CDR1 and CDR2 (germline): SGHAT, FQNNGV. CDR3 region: CASSSTPPYYEQYF. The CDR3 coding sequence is TGTGCCAGCAGCTCGACACCACCCTACTACGAGCAGTACTTC.

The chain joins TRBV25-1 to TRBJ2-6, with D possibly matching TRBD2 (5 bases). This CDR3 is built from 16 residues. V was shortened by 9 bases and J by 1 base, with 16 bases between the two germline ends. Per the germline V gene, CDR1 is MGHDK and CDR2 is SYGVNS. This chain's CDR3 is CASTPGIGSGANVLTF. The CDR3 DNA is TGTGCCAGTACACCCGGGATCGGATCTGGGGCCAACGTCCTGACTTTC.

The CDR3 sequence: CASSLTGTGAHPVAFF. The CDR3 DNA sequence: TGTGCCAGCAGCTTAACGGGAACAGGGGCGCACCCTGTTGCTTTCTTT. The genes are TRBV7-3 and TRBJ1-1; TRBD1 matches 7 bases. This CDR3 is built from 16 residues. The V segment lost 0 bases and the J segment 11 bases; nucleotides outside the gene matches: 15. From germline, CDR1 is SGHTA and CDR2 FQGTGA.

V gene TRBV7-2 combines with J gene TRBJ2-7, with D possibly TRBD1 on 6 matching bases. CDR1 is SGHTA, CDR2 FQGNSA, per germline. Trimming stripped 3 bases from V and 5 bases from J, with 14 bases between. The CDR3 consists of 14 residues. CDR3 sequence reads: CASSLQGWMNEQYF. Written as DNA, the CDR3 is TGTGCCAGCAGCTTGCAGGGGTGGATGAACGAGCAGTACTTC.

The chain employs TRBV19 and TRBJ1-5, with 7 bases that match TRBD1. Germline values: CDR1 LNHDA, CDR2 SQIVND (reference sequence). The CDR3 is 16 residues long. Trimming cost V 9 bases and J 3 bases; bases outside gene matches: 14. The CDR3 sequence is CASSSRQGSVNQPQHF. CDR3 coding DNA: TGTGCCAGCTCCTCCCGACAGGGTTCCGTCAATCAGCCCCAGCATTTT. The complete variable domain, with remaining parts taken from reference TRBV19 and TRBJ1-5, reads DGGITQSPKYLFRKEGQNVTLSCEQNLNHDAMYWYRQDPGQGLRLIYYSQIVNDFQKGDIAEGYSVSREKKESFPLTVTSAQKNPTAFYLCASSSRQGSVNQPQHFGDGTRLSIL.

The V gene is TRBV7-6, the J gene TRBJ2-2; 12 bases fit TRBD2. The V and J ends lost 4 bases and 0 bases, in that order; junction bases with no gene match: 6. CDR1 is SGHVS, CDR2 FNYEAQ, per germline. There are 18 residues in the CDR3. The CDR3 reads CASSWPTSGGPNTGELFF. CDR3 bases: TGTGCCAGCAGCTGGCCGACTAGCGGGGGTCCGAACACCGGGGAGCTGTTTTTT.

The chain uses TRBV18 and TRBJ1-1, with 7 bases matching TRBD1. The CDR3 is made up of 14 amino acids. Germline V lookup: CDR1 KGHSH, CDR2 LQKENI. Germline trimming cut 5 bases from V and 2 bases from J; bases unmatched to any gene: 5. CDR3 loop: CASSGTASNTEAFF. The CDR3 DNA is TGTGCCAGCTCAGGGACAGCTTCAAACACTGAAGCTTTCTTT.

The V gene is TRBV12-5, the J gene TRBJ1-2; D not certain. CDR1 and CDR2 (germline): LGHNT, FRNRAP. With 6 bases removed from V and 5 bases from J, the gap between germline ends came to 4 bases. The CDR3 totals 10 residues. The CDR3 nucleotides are TGTGCTAGTGGGACTTATGGCTACACCTTC. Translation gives CASGTYGYTF. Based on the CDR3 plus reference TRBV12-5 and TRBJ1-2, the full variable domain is DARVTQTPRHKVTEMGQEVTMRCQPILGHNTVFWYRQTMMQGLELLAYFRNRAPLDDSGMPKDRFSAEMPDATLATLKIQPSEPRDSAVYFCASGTYGYTFGSGTRLTVV.

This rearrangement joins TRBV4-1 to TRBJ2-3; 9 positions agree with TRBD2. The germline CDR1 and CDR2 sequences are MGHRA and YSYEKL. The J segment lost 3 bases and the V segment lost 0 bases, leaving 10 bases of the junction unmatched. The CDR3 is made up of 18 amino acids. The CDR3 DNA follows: TGCGCCAGCAGCCAAGACGTCCTCCTAGCGGGGTCGACAGATACGCAGTATTTT. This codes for CASSQDVLLAGSTDTQYF.

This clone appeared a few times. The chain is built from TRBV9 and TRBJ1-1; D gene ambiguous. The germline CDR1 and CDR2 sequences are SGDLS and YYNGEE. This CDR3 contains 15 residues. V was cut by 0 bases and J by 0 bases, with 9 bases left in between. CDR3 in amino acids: CASSVVGGMNTEAFF. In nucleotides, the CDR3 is TGTGCCAGCAGCGTAGTAGGCGGCATGAACACTGAAGCTTTCTTT.

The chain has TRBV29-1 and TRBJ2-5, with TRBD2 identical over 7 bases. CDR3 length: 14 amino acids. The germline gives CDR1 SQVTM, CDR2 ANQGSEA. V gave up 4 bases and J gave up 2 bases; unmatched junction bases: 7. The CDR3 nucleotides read TGCAGCGTTGCGAAGCGGGGAAGGCAAGAGACCCAGTACTTC. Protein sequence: CSVAKRGRQETQYF.

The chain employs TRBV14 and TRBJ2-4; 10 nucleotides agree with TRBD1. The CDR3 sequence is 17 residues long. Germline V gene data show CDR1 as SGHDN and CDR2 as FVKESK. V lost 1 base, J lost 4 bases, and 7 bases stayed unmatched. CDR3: CASSQGKTGGSKNIQYF. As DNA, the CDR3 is TGTGCCAGCAGCCAAGGAAAGACAGGGGGCTCTAAAAACATTCAGTACTTC.

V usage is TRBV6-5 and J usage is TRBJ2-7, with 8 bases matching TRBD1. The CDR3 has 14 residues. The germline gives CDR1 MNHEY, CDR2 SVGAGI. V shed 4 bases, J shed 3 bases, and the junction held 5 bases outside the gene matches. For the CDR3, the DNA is TGTGCCAGCAGTTCCGGGACAGGAGACTACGAGCAGTACTTC. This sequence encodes CASSSGTGDYEQYF.

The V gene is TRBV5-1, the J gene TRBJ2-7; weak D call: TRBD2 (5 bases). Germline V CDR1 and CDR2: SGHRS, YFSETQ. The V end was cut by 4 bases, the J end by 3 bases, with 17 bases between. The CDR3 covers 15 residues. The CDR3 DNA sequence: TGCGCCAGCAGCAGTGATACCTCGGGATACTACGAGCAGTACTTC. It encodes CASSSDTSGYYEQYF.